This T cell receptor (beta chain) was captured in a study of blood T cell repertoires in COVID-19. Background on the study: Researchers got acute and convalescent COVID-19 samples from the United States, Italy and Spain.

There are 14 residues in the CDR3. V lost 7 bases to trimming and J lost 5 bases, with 17 bases between them. Germline CDR1 is SGHTA and CDR2 is FQGNSA. Donors were grouped by their self-reported clinical history. Produced via immunoSEQ multiplex PCR; TCRdb's table is partial and in-frame only. Among around 230,000 clones listed, roughly 88% were seen once. This chain joins TRBV7-2 and TRBJ1-1; D gene ambiguous. Sequences were obtained from PBMCs or T cells enriched from blood (not recorded which). The TCR sequence derives from a woman aged 40 to 50 with acute COVID-19. CDR3: CASTEWRRSTEAFF. The CDR3 DNA reads TGTGCCAGCACCGAGTGGCGGCGCAGTACTGAAGCTTTCTTT. Full variable domain (missing parts from reference TRBV7-2 and TRBJ1-1): GAGVSQSPSNKVTEKGKDVELRCDPISGHTALYWYRQSLGQGLEFLIYFQGNSAPDKSGLPSDRFSAERTGGSVSTLTIQRTQQEDSAVYLCASTEWRRSTEAFFGQGTRLTVV.